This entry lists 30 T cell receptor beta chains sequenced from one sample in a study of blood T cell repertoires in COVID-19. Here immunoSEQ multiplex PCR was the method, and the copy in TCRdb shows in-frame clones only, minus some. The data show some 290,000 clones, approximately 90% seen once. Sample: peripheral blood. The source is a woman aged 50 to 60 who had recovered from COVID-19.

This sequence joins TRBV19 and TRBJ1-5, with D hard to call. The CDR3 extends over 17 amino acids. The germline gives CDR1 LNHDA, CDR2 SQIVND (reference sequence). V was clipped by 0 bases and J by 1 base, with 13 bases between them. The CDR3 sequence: CASSIDALLRSNQPQHF. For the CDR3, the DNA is TGTGCCAGTAGTATAGACGCACTCTTAAGAAGCAATCAGCCCCAGCATTTT.

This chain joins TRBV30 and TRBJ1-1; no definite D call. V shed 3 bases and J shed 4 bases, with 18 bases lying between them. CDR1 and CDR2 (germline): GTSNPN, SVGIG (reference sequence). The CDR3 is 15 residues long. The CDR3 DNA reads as TGTGCCTGGAGACCTGGGTCGCGGCAGACCACTGAAGCTTTCTTT. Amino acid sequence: CAWRPGSRQTTEAFF. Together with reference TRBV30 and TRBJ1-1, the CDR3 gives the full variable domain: SQTIHQWPATLVQPVGSPLSLECTVEGTSNPNLYWYRQAAGRGLQLLFYSVGIGQISSEVPQNLSASRPQDRQFILSSKKLLLSDSGFYLCAWRPGSRQTTEAFFGQGTRLTVV.

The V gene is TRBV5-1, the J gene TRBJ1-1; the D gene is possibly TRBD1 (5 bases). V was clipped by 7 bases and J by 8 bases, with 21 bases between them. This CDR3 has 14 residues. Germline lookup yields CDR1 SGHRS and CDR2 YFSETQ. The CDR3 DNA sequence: TGCGCCAGCGGGGCGCGGACCAGCACCGCCGAAGCTTTCTTT. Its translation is CASGARTSTAEAFF.

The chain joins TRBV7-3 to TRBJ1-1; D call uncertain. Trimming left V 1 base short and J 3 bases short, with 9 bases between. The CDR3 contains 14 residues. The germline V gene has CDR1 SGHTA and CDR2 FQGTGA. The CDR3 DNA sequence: TGTGCCAGCAGCTTAAGAGGTGGATACACTGAAGCTTTCTTT. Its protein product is CASSLRGGYTEAFF.

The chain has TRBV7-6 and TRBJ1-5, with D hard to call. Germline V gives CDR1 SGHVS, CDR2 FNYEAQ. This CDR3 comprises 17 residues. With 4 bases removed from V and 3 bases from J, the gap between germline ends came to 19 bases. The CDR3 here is CASSSEWARENNQPQHF. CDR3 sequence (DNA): TGTGCCAGCAGCTCAGAGTGGGCCCGGGAGAACAATCAGCCCCAGCATTTT.

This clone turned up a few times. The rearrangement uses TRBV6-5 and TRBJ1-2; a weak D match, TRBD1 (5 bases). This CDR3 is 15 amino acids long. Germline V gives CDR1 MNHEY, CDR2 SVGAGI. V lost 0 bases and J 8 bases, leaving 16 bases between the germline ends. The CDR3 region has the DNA TGTGCCAGCAGTTACTCAGGGGCCCGTGGTTTGGGCTACACCTTC. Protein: CASSYSGARGLGYTF.

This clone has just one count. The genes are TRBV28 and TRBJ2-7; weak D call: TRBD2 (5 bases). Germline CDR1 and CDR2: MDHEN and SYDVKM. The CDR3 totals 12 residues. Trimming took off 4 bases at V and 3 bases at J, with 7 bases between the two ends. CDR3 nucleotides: TGTGCCAGCAGTTCACTAGGCTACGAGCAGTACTTC. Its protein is CASSSLGYEQYF.

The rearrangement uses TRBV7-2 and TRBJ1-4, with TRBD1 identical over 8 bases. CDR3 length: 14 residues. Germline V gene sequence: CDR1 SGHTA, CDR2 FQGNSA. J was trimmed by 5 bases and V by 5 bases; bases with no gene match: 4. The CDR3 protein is CASSPGGWNEKLFF. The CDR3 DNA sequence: TGTGCCAGCAGCCCAGGGGGCTGGAATGAAAAACTGTTTTTT.

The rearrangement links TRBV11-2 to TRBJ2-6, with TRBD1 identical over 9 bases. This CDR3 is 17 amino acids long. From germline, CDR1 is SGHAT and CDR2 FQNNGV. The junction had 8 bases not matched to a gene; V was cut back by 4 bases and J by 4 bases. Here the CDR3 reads CASSSLGQGDGANVLTF. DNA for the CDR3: TGTGCCAGCAGCTCGCTGGGACAGGGAGACGGGGCCAACGTCCTGACTTTC.

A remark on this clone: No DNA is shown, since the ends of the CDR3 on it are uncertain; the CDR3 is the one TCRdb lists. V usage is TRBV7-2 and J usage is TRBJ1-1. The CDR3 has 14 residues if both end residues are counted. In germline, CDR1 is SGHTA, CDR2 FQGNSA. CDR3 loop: CASSFGPGYTEAFF.

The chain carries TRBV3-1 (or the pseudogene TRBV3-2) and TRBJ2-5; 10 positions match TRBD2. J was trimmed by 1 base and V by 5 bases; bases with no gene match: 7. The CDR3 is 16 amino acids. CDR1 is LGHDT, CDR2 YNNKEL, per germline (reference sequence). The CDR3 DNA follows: TGTGCCAGCAGCTCTCGTGTAGCGGGGGGCCAAGAGACCCAGTACTTC. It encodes CASSSRVAGGQETQYF.

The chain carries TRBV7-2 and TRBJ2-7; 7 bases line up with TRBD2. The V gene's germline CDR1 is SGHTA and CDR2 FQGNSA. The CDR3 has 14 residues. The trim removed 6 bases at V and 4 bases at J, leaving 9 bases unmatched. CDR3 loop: CASSLMRGRYEQYF. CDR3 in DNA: TGTGCCAGCAGTTTGATGCGGGGGAGGTACGAGCAGTACTTC.

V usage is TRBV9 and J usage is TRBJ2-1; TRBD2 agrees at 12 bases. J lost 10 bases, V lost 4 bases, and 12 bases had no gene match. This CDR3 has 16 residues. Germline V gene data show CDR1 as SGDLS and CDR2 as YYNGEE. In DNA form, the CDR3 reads TGTGCCAGCAGCATCGGGACTAGCGGGCGGGCTGTGGAGCAGTTCTTC. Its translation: CASSIGTSGRAVEQFF.

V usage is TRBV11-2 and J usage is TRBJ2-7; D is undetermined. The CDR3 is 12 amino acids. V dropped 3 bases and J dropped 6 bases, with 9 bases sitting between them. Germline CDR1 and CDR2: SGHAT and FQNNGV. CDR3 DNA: TGTGCCAGCAGCTTGCATACCGGCGAGCAGTACTTC. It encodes CASSLHTGEQYF.

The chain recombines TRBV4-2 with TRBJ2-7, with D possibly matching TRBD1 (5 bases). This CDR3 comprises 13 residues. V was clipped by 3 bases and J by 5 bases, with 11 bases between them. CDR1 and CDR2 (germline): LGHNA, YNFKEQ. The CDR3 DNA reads TGTGCCAGCAGCCAGGGGCGTTTTGACGAGCAGTACTTC. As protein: CASSQGRFDEQYF.

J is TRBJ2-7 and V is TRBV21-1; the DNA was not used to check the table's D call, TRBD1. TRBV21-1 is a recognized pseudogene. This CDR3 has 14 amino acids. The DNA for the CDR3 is TGTGCCAGCAGCAAGGGACAGGTTTCCTACGAGCAGTACTTC. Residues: CASSKGQVSYEQYF.

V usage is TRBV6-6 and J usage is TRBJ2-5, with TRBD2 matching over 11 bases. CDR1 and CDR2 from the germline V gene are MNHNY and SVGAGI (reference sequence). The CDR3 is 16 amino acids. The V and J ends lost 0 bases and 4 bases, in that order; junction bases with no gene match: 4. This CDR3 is CASSYSVAGGRETQYF. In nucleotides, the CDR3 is TGTGCCAGCAGTTACTCGGTAGCGGGGGGGCGAGAGACCCAGTACTTC.

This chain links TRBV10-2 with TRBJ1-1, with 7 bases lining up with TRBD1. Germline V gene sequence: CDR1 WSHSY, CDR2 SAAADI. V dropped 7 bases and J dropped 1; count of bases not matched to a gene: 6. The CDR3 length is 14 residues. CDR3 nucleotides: TGCGCCAGCAAGATTGGACAGGCGAACACTGAAGCTTTCTTT. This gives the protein CASKIGQANTEAFF.

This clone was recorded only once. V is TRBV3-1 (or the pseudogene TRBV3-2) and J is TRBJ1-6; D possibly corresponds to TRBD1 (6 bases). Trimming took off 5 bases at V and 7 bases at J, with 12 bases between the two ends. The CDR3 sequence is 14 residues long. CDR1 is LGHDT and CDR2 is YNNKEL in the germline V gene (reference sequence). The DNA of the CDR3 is TGTGCCAGCAGCACGGGGCAGGGGAATTCACCCCTCCACTTT. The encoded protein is CASSTGQGNSPLHF.

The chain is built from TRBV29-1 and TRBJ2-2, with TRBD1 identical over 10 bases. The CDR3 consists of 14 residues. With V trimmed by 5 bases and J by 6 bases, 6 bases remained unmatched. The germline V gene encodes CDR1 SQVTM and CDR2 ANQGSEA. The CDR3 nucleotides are TGCAGCGTTAGCCGGACAGGGGGTGCCGGGGAGCTGTTTTTT. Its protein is CSVSRTGGAGELFF.

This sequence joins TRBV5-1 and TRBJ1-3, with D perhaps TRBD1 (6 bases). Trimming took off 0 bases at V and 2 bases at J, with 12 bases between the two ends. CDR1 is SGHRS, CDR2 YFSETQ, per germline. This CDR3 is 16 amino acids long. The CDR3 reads CASSLEGWGPGNTIYF. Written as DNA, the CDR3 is TGCGCCAGCAGCTTGGAAGGCTGGGGGCCTGGAAACACCATATATTTT.

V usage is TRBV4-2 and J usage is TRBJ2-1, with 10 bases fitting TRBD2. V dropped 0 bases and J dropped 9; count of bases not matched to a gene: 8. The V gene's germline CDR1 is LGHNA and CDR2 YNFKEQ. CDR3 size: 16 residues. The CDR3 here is CASSQEAASGGVEQFF. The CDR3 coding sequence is TGTGCCAGCAGCCAAGAGGCGGCTAGCGGGGGAGTTGAGCAGTTCTTC.

This CDR3 is CAWSSGGHSYNSPLHF. For the CDR3, the DNA is TGTGCCTGGAGTAGCGGGGGGCACTCCTATAATTCACCCCTCCACTTT. V gene TRBV30 combines with J gene TRBJ1-6; a weak D match, TRBD1 (6 bases). The ends were cut back, 2 bases at V and 0 bases at J, with 11 bases in the middle. Per the germline V gene, CDR1 is GTSNPN and CDR2 is SVGIG (reference sequence). CDR3 length equals 16 residues. Together with reference TRBV30 and TRBJ1-6, the CDR3 gives the full variable domain: SQTIHQWPATLVQPVGSPLSLECTVEGTSNPNLYWYRQAAGRGLQLLFYSVGIGQISSEVPQNLSASRPQDRQFILSSKKLLLSDSGFYLCAWSSGGHSYNSPLHFGNGTRLTVT.

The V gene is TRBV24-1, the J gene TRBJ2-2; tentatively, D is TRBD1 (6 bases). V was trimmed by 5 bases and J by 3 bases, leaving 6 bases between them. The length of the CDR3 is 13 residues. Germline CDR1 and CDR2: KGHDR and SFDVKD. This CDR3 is CATSGQDTGELFF. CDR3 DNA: TGTGCCACCAGTGGACAGGACACCGGGGAGCTGTTTTTT.

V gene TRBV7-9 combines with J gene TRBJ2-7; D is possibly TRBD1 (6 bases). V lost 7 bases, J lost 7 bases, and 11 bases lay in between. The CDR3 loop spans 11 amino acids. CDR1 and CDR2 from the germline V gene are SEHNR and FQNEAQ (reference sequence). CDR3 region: CASTSGQEQYF. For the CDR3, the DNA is TGTGCCAGCACTTCCGGACAGGAGCAGTACTTC.

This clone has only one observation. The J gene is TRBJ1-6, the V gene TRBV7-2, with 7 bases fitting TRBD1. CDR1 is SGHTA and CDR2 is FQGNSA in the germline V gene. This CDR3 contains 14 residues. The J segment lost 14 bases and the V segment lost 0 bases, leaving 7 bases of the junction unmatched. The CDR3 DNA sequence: TGTGCCAGCAGCTTAGCTCCCAACAGGGGAACCCTCCACTTT. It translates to CASSLAPNRGTLHF.

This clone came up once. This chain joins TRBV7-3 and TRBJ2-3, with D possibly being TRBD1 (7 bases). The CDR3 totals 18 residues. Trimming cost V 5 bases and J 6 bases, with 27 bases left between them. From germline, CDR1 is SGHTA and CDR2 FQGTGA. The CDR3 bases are TGTGCCAGCAGCCCCGCGGGACAGCGGCTATTGGCCGTCGATACGCAGTATTTT. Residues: CASSPAGQRLLAVDTQYF.

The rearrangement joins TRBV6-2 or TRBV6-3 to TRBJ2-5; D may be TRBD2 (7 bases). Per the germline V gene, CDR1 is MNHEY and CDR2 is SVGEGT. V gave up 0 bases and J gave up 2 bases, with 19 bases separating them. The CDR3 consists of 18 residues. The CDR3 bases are TGTGCCAGCAGTTACTCGTTGGAGCCGGGGGGCCTACAAGAGACCCAGTACTTC. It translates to CASSYSLEPGGLQETQYF.

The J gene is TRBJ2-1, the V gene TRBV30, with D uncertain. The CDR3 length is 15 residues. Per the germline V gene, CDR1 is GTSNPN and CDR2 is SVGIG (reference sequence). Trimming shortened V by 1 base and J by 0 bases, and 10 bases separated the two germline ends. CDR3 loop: CAWSGGRSSYNEQFF. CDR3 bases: TGTGCCTGGAGTGGTGGTAGAAGCTCCTACAATGAGCAGTTCTTC.

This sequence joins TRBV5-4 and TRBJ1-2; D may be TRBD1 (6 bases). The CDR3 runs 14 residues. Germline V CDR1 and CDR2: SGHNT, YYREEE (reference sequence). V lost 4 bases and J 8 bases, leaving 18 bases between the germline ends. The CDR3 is CASSQLQGREGYTF. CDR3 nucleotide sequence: TGTGCCAGCAGCCAACTGCAGGGGAGGGAGGGCTACACCTTC.